The text below deals with one TCR beta chain. Its target is unknown. The sample originates from a study of CD8 T cell repertoires and HIV-1 epitope variants. CDR3 length: 14 residues. CDR1 SEHNR and CDR2 FQNEAQ come from the germline V gene (reference sequence). V gave up 6 bases and J gave up 2 bases, with 12 bases separating them. TCR beta CDR3 was sequenced at survey depth on immunoSEQ. Libraries were prepared by immunoSEQ multiplex PCR; TCRdb keeps only in-frame clonotypes and omits some of them. This table holds 90,000 or so clones, roughly four fifths found once. Overall study findings and caveats: Of 8 or 9 antigen-specific beta clonotypes, six or seven appeared to cross-react with escape variants.

J is TRBJ2-3 and V is TRBV7-9; D possibly matches TRBD1 or TRBD2 (5 bases each). This sequence was found in a male donor with HIV. Sequenced sample: uncultured baseline CD8+ T cells from peripheral blood mononuclear cells (PBMCs). CDR3 in amino acids: CASRPKGTTDTQYF. CDR3 nucleotide sequence: TGTGCCAGCAGACCTAAGGGGACCACAGATACGCAGTATTTT.